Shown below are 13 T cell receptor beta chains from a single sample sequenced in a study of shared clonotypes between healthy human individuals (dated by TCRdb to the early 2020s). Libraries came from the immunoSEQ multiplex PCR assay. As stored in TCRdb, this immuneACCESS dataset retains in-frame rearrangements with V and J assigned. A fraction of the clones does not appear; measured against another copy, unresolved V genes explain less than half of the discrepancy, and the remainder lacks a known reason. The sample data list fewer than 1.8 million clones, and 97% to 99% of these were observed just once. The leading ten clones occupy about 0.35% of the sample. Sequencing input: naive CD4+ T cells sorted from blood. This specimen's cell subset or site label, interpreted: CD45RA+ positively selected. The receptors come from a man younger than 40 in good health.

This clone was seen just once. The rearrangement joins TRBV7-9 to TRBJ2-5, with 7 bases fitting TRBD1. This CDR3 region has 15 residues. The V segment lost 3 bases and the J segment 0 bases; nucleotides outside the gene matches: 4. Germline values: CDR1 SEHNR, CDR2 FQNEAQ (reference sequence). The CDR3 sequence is CASSLPTGYQETQYF. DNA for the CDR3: TGTGCCAGCAGCTTGCCGACAGGGTACCAAGAGACCCAGTACTTC.

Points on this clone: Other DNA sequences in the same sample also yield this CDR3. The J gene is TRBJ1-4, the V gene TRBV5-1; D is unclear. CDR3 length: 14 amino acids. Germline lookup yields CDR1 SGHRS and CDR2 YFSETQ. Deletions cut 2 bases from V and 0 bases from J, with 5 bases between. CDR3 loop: CASSLQTTNEKLFF. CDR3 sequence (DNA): TGCGCCAGCAGCTTACAGACAACTAATGAAAAACTGTTTTTT.

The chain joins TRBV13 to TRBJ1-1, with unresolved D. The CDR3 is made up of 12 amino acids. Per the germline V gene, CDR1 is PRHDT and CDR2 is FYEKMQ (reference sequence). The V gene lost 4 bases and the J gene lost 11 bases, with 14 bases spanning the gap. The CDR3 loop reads CASSSWVHTAFF. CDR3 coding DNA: TGTGCCAGCAGCTCCTGGGTTCATACGGCTTTCTTT.

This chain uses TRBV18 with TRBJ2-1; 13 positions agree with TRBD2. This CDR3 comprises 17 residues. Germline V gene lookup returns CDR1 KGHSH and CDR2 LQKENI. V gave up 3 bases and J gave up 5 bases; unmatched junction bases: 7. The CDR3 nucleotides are TGTGCCAGCTCACCTGCCCAACTAGCGGGAGGGAACAATGAGCAGTTCTTC. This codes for CASSPAQLAGGNNEQFF.

The DNA for the CDR3 is TGTGCCAGCAGCGTCAAACAGGGGGGCGAAAAACTGTTTTTT. Its protein is CASSVKQGGEKLFF. V gene TRBV9 combines with J gene TRBJ1-4; 8 nucleotides align to TRBD1. J gave up 8 bases and V 2 bases, and 5 bases lay outside the gene matches. The CDR3 totals 14 residues. The germline CDR1 and CDR2 sequences are SGDLS and YYNGEE.

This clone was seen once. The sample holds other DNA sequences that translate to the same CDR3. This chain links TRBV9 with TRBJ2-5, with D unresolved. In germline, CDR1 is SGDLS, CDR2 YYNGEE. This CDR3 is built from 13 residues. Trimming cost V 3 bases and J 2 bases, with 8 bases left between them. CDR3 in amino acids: CASSAGIQETQYF. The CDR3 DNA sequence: TGTGCCAGCAGCGCCGGTATACAAGAGACCCAGTACTTC.

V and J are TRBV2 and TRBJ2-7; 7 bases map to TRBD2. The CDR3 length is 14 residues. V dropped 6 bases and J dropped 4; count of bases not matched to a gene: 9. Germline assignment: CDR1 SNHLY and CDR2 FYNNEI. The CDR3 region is CASRRRETRYEQYF. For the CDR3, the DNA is TGTGCCAGCAGGCGGCGGGAGACTAGGTACGAGCAGTACTTC. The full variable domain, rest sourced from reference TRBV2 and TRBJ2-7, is EPEVTQTPSHQVTQMGQEVILRCVPISNHLYFYWYRQILGQKVEFLVSFYNNEISEKSEIFDDQFSVERPDGSNFTLKIRSTKLEDSAMYFCASRRRETRYEQYFGPGTRLTVT.

The CDR3 DNA is TGTGCCAGGCCCCGTCTAGGACAGGGGGAAGCGAGGAGAAATCCTGAAAAACTGTTTTTT. Its protein is CARPRLGQGEARRNPEKLFF. The chain has TRBV19 and TRBJ1-4; 10 nucleotides line up with TRBD1. The ends lost 9 bases at V and 7 bases at J; junction bases unmatched: 26. Germline V gene sequence: CDR1 LNHDA, CDR2 SQIVND (reference sequence). The CDR3 sequence is 20 residues long.

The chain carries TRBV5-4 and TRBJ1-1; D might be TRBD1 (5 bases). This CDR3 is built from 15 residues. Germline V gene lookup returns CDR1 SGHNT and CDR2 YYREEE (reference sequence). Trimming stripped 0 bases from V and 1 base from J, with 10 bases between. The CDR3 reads CASSLASGTNTEAFF. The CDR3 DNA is TGTGCCAGCAGCTTGGCTTCAGGGACGAACACTGAAGCTTTCTTT.

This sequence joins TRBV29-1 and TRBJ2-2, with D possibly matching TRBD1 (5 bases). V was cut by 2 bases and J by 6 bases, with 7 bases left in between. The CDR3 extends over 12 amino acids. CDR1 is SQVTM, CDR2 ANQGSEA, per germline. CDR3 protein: CSVERGSGELFF. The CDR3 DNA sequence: TGCAGCGTTGAAAGGGGCTCCGGGGAGCTGTTTTTT.

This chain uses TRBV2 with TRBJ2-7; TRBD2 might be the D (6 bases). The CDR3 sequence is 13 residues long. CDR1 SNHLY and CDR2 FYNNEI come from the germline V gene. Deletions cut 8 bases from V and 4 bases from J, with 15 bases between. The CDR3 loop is CASQTGTSYEQYF. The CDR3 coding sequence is TGTGCCAGCCAAACCGGGACTTCGTACGAGCAGTACTTC.

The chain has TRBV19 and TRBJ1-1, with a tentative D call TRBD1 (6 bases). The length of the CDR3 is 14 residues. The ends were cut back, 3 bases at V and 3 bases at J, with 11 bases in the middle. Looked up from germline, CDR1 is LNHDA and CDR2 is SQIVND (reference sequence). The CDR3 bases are TGTGCCAGTAGTATTTCAGGGGCTGACACTGAAGCTTTCTTT. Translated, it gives CASSISGADTEAFF.

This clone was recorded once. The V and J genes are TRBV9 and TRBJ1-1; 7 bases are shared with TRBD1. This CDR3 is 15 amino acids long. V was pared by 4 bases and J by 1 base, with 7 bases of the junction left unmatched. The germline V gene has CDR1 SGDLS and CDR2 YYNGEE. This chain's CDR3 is CASSFRQGGNTEAFF. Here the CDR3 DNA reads TGTGCCAGCAGCTTCCGACAGGGCGGGAACACTGAAGCTTTCTTT.